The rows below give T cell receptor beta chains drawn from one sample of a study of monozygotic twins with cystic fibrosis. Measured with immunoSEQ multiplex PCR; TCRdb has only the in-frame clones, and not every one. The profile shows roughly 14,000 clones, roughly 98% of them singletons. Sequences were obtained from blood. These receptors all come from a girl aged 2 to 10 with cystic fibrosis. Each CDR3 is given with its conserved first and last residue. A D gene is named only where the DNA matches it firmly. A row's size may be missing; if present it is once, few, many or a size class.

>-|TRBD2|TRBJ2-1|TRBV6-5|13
CASRLAGGSEQFF
TGTGCCAGCCGACTAGCGGGAGGCAGTGAGCAGTTCTTC
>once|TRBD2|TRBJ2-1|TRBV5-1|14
CASSFTASGREQFF
TGCGCCAGCAGCTTTACGGCTAGCGGACGTGAGCAGTTCTTC
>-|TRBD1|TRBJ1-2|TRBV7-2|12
CASSPTGVGYTF
TGTGCCAGCAGCCCTACAGGGGTTGGCTACACCTTC
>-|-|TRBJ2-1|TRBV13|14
CASRHSTGYNEQFF
TGTGCCAGCAGGCACTCGACAGGTTACAATGAGCAGTTCTTC
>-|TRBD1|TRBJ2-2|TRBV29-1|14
CSVVLTGTTGELFF
TGCAGCGTTGTCTTGACAGGGACCACCGGGGAGCTGTTTTTT
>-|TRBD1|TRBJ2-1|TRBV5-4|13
CASSRQGYNEQFF
TGTGCCAGCAGTCGACAGGGTTACAATGAGCAGTTCTTC
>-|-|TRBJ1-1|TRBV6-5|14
CASSYQTGNTEAFF
TGTGCCAGCAGTTACCAGACAGGGAACACTGAAGCTTTCTTT
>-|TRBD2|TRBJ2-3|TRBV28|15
CASSELAGVADTQYF
TGTGCCAGCAGCGAACTAGCGGGAGTGGCAGATACGCAGTATTTT
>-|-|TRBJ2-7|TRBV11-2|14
CASSLAQGTYEQYF
TGTGCCAGCAGCTTAGCTCAGGGCACCTACGAGCAGTACTTC
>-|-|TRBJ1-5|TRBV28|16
CASSLRGGYSNQPQHF
TGTGCCAGCAGTTTAAGGGGGGGGTATAGCAATCAGCCCCAGCATTTT
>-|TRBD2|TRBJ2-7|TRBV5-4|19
CASSLASGAGGFSRDEQYF
TGTGCCAGCAGCTTGGCCTCGGGAGCGGGAGGGTTTTCTAGGGACGAGCAGTACTTC
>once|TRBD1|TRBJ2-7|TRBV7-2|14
CASPTGGANYEQYF
TGTGCCAGTCCTACAGGGGGCGCCAACTACGAGCAGTACTTC
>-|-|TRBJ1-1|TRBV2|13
CASSERRFTEAFF
TGTGCCAGCAGTGAGAGGCGATTCACTGAAGCTTTCTTT
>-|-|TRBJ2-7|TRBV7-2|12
CASSLAGIKQYF
TGTGCCAGCAGCCTTGCGGGTATCAAGCAGTACTTC